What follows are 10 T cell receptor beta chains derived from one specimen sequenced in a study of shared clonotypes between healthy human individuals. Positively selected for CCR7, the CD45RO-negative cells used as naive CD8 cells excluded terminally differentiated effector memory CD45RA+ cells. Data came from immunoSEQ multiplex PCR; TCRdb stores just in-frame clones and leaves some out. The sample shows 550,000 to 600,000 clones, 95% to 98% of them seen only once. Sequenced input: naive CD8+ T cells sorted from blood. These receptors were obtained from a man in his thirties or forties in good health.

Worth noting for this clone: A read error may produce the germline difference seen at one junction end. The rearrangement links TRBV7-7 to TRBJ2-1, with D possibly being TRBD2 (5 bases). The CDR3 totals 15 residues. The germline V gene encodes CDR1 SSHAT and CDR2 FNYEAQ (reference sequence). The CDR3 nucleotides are TGTGCTAGCAGCCCCCGGGGAAGCTCCTACAATGAGCAGTTCTTC. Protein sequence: CASSPRGSSYNEQFF.

DNA of the CDR3: TGTGCCAGCAGTTACGATGGGGACACTGAAGCTTTCTTT. Translated, it gives CASSYDGDTEAFF. J is TRBJ1-1 and V is TRBV6-5; no reliable D call. With 2 bases removed from V and 3 bases from J, the gap between germline ends came to 7 bases. The germline CDR1 and CDR2 sequences are MNHEY and SVGAGI. The CDR3 sequence is 13 residues long.

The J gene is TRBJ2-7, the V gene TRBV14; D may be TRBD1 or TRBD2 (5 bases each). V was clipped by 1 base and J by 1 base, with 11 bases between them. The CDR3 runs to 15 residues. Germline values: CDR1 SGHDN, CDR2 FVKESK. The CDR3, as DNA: TGTGCCAGCAGCCAAGGATCGGGGCCGTCCTACGAGCAGTACTTC. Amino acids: CASSQGSGPSYEQYF.

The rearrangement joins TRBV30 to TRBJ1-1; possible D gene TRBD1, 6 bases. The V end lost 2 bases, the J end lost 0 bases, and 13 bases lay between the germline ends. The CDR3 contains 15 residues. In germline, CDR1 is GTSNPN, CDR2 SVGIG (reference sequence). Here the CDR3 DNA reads TGTGCCTGGAGTCCTGACAGGCGAATGAACACTGAAGCTTTCTTT. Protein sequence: CAWSPDRRMNTEAFF.

CDR3 bases: TGTGCCAGCAGTTTAGCCCCTGGGGGGGAGACAGATACGCAGTATTTT. Translated: CASSLAPGGETDTQYF. The chain is built from TRBV28 and TRBJ2-3; 7 bases line up with TRBD2. V gave up 2 bases and J gave up 3 bases; unmatched junction bases: 8. This CDR3 has 16 residues. Germline V gene sequence: CDR1 MDHEN, CDR2 SYDVKM. The full variable domain, its missing parts supplied by reference TRBV28 and TRBJ2-3, is DVKVTQSSRYLVKRTGEKVFLECVQDMDHENMFWYRQDPGLGLRLIYFSYDVKMKEKGDIPEGYSVSREKKERFSLILESASTNQTSMYLCASSLAPGGETDTQYFGPGTRLTVL.

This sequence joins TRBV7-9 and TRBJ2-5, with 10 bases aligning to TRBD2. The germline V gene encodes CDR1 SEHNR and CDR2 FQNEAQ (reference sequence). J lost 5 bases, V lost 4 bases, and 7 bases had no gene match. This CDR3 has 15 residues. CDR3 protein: CASSSSGSFYETQYF. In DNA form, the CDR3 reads TGTGCCAGCAGCTCTAGCGGGAGCTTCTATGAGACCCAGTACTTC.

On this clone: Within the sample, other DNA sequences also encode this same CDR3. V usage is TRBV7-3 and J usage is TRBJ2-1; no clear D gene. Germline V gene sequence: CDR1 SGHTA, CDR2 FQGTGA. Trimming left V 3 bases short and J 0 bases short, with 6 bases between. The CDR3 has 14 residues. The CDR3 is CASSLEGSYNEQFF. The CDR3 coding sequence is TGTGCCAGCAGCTTGGAAGGCTCCTACAATGAGCAGTTCTTC.

DNA of the CDR3: TGCGCCAGCAGTGCGGTCAGCAATCAGCCCCAGCATTTT. Translation: CASSAVSNQPQHF. V and J are TRBV10-1 and TRBJ1-5; D uncertain. CDR1 and CDR2 (germline): WNHNN, SYGVQD (reference sequence). V dropped 4 bases and J dropped 1 base, with 5 bases sitting between them. The CDR3 runs to 13 residues.

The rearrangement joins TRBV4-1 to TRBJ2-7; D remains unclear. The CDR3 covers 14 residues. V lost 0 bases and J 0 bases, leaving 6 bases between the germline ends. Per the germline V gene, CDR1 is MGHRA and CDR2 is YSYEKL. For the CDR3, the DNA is TGCGCCAGCAGCCAAGAAGACAACTCCTACGAGCAGTACTTC. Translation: CASSQEDNSYEQYF.

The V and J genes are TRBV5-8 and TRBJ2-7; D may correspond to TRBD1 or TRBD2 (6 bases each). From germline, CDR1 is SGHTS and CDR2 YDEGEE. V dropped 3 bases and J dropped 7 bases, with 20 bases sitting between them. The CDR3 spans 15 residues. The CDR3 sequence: CASSWGDGGADEQYF. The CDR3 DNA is TGTGCCAGCAGCTGGGGGGATGGGGGCGCGGATGAGCAGTACTTC.